The clone carrying this TCR beta chain was detected a few times. Its specificity is not known. The authors made TCR beta libraries by quantitative 5'-RACE with molecular barcodes. TCRdb re-derived calls from the 5' RACE reads in MiXCR, one entry per CDR3 protein. The data hold approximately 500,000 distinct CDR3 sequences, with more than 9.5% observed a single time. This entry comes from a study of CD8 T cells in ankylosing spondylitis. This CDR3 is built from 14 residues. Per the germline V gene, CDR1 is SGHRS and CDR2 is YFSETQ. The ends were cut back, 4 bases at V and 8 bases at J, with 18 bases in the middle. General study points: As for the disease-linked clones, they showed a CD8+ phenotype and occurred at relatively low frequencies in peripheral blood. A TCR beta motif made of fewer than 10 highly homologous variants seemed typical of ankylosing spondylitis blood.

The J gene is TRBJ1-2, the V gene TRBV5-1, with D possibly being TRBD1 (5 bases). This receptor was taken from a male donor with ankylosing spondylitis. Input material: blood, either unsorted or a sorted T cell fraction (not recorded which). The CDR3 nucleotides are TGCGCCAGCAGCCCGGAGGGCAGGGTCGACGGCTACACCTTC. Its protein is CASSPEGRVDGYTF.